The following is a T cell receptor (beta chain) sequence with its context. Trimming pared 4 bases from V and 4 bases from J, leaving 15 bases between. This CDR3 comprises 15 residues. Germline V gene lookup returns CDR1 SGDLS and CDR2 YYNGEE. The data belong to a study of blood T cell repertoires in COVID-19. Measured with immunoSEQ multiplex PCR; TCRdb has only the in-frame clones, and not every one. The data contain around 250,000 clones, around 86% of them singletons. Sequencing was done on a sample of peripheral blood. The receptor's source is an elderly man with acute or convalescent COVID-19. The chain combines TRBV9 with TRBJ1-3; a weak D match, TRBD1 (6 bases). The CDR3 coding sequence is TGTGCCAGCAGCTCGACAGGAGCCTCAGGAAACACCATATATTTT. This sequence encodes CASSSTGASGNTIYF.